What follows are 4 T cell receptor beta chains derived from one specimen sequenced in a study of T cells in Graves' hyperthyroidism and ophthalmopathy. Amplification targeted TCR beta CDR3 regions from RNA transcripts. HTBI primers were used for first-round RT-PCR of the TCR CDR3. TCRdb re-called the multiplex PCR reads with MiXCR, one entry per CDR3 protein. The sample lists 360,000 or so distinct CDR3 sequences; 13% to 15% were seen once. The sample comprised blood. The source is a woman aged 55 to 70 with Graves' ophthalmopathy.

The CDR3 nucleotides are TGCGCCAGCGAGCTCTCAGGGGGCGGTTGGACCGGGGAGCTGTTTTTT. Translated, it gives CASELSGGGWTGELFF. This chain connects TRBV5-1 to TRBJ2-2, with TRBD1 matching 8 bases. Germline V lookup: CDR1 SGHRS, CDR2 YFSETQ. V gave up 7 bases and J gave up 5 bases; unmatched junction bases: 13. The CDR3 has 16 residues.

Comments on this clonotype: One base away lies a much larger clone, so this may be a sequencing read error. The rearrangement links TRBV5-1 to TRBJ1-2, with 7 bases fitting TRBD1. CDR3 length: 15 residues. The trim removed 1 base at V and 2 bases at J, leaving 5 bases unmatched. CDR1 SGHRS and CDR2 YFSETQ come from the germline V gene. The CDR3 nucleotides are TGCGCCAGCAGCTTGCTGGCAGGGGGAAACTATGGCTACACCTTC. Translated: CASSLLAGGNYGYTF.

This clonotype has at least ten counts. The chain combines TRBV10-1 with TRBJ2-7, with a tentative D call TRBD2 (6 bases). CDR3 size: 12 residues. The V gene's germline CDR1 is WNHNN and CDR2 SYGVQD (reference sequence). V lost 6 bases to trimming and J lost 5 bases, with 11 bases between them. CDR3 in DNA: TGCGCCAGCAGCGCAACTAGCCACGAGCAGTACTTC. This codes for CASSATSHEQYF.

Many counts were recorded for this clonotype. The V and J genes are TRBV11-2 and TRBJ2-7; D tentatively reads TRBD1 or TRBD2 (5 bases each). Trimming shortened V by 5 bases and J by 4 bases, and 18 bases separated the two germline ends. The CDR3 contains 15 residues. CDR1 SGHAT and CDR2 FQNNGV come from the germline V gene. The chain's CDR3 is CASSRAAGDQYEQYF. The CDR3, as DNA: TGTGCCAGCAGCCGGGCGGCCGGGGACCAATACGAGCAGTACTTC.